Listed here are 15 T cell receptor beta chains from one sample, sequenced in a study of CD8+CD57+ T cells in acquired aplastic anemia. TCR beta VDJ and CDR3 were profiled, and genomic DNA was the template. TCRdb fed the reads into MiXCR, producing one record per CDR3 protein. This table has under 350,000 distinct CDR3 sequences, under 60% appearing once. Previously, flow cytometry had revealed CD8+CD57+ cell expansion in the patients chosen for sequencing. Sequencing was carried out using sorted CD4+, CD8+, or CD8+CD57+ T cells (not recorded which) from PBMCs. These receptors were obtained from a human donor with aplastic anemia.

This clonotype came up many times. This chain connects TRBV25-1 to TRBJ2-1; possibly TRBD2 for D (6 bases). CDR3 length: 15 amino acids. V gave up 5 bases and J gave up 7 bases, with 18 bases separating them. CDR1 and CDR2 from the germline V gene are MGHDK and SYGVNS. CDR3 protein: CASSSGTPQGNEQFF. The CDR3 bases are TGTGCCAGCAGTAGTGGGACTCCTCAAGGGAATGAGCAGTTCTTC.

This clonotype came up a few times. V usage is TRBV24-1 and J usage is TRBJ2-5; no clear D gene. The germline V gene encodes CDR1 KGHDR and CDR2 SFDVKD. Trimming took off 4 bases at V and 11 bases at J, with 10 bases between the two ends. This CDR3 region has 11 residues. The CDR3 nucleotides are TGTGCCACCAGTGAAGGGATCCGACAGTACTTC. It translates to CATSEGIRQYF.

The gene calls are TRBV2 and TRBJ1-2; a weak D match, TRBD1 (5 bases). V was trimmed by 6 bases and J by 0 bases, leaving 8 bases between them. The CDR3 consists of 13 residues. Germline-derived CDR1 and CDR2 are SNHLY and FYNNEI. The CDR3 DNA is TGTGCCAGCAGGGTGGGGGCTAACTATGGCTACACCTTC. Translating it yields CASRVGANYGYTF.

J is TRBJ1-6 and V is TRBV7-8; no firm D call. CDR1 is SGHVS and CDR2 is FQNEAQ in the germline V gene. V gave up 7 bases and J gave up 0 bases, with 16 bases separating them. The CDR3 runs 17 residues. The CDR3: CASNSRSLSSYNSPLHF. CDR3 nucleotide sequence: TGTGCCAGCAACTCCAGGTCTTTAAGCTCCTATAATTCACCCCTCCACTTT. Filled out from reference TRBV7-8 and TRBJ1-6, the complete variable domain reads GAGVSQSPRYKVAKRGQDVALRCDPISGHVSLFWYQQALGQGPEFLTYFQNEAQLDKSGLPSDRFFAERPEGSVSTLKIQRTQQEDSAVYLCASNSRSLSSYNSPLHFGNGTRLTVT.

V gene TRBV6-5 combines with J gene TRBJ2-3, with 7 bases fitting TRBD1. CDR1 MNHEY and CDR2 SVGAGI come from the germline V gene. With V trimmed by 5 bases and J by 1 base, 6 bases remained unmatched. The CDR3 is 15 amino acids. The CDR3 spells CASSDEGAGTDTQYF. The CDR3, as DNA: TGTGCCAGCAGTGACGAGGGGGCTGGCACAGATACGCAGTATTTT.

Only a few counts were recorded for this clonotype. The chain recombines TRBV7-8 with TRBJ1-6, with D unclear. The germline V and J ends were trimmed by 0 bases and 7 bases, with 10 bases remaining between them. The CDR3 is made up of 15 amino acids. CDR1 and CDR2 from the germline V gene are SGHVS and FQNEAQ. CDR3 protein: CASSLALSGNSPLHF. CDR3 in DNA: TGTGCCAGCAGCTTAGCGCTAAGCGGGAATTCACCCCTCCACTTT. Filled out from reference TRBV7-8 and TRBJ1-6, the complete variable domain reads GAGVSQSPRYKVAKRGQDVALRCDPISGHVSLFWYQQALGQGPEFLTYFQNEAQLDKSGLPSDRFFAERPEGSVSTLKIQRTQQEDSAVYLCASSLALSGNSPLHFGNGTRLTVT.

This chain connects TRBV7-6 to TRBJ2-2; no clear D. Trimming left V 0 bases short and J 0 bases short, with 8 bases between. This CDR3 contains 16 residues. Germline loops: CDR1 SGHVS, CDR2 FNYEAQ. The CDR3 protein is CASSLAPGSNTGELFF. As DNA, the CDR3 is TGTGCCAGCAGCTTAGCGCCCGGGTCGAACACCGGGGAGCTGTTTTTT.

This clonotype was seen at least ten times. The chain carries TRBV29-1 and TRBJ2-1; 12 nucleotides line up with TRBD1. CDR3 size: 15 residues. Trimming removed 6 bases from V and 6 bases from J; junction bases left unmatched: 9. The germline CDR1 and CDR2 sequences are SQVTM and ANQGSEA. The CDR3 protein is CSVAGQGASTNEQFF. CDR3 sequence (DNA): TGCAGCGTCGCGGGACAGGGGGCTTCCACCAATGAGCAGTTCTTC.

This clonotype was observed a few times. V is TRBV14 and J is TRBJ2-3, with D perhaps matching TRBD2 (5 bases). The CDR3 is 15 amino acids. Trimming took off 0 bases at V and 2 bases at J, with 9 bases between the two ends. In germline, CDR1 is SGHDN, CDR2 FVKESK. Here the CDR3 DNA reads TGTGCCAGCAGCCAAGATGACTACTTCACAGATACGCAGTATTTT. This codes for CASSQDDYFTDTQYF.

This clonotype was observed a few times. V gene TRBV10-3 combines with J gene TRBJ1-6, with D unclear. The CDR3 loop spans 12 amino acids. V was shortened by 3 bases and J by 11 bases, with 8 bases between the two germline ends. In germline, CDR1 is ENHRY, CDR2 SYGVKD. The CDR3 loop reads CAISESRTPLHF. CDR3 coding DNA: TGTGCCATCAGTGAATCGAGGACACCCCTCCACTTT.

At least ten counts were recorded for this clonotype. The V and J genes are TRBV20-1 and TRBJ2-1; D ambiguous. V lost 5 bases and J lost 13, with 18 bases in between. Per germline, CDR1 DFQATT and CDR2 SNEGSKA (reference sequence). CDR3 size: 12 residues. The CDR3 spells CSAPDLTRNQFF. The CDR3 region has the DNA TGCAGTGCTCCAGATCTTACTCGTAATCAGTTCTTC.

Only one count was recorded for this clonotype. V and J are TRBV2 and TRBJ2-6; D is undetermined. This CDR3 has 15 amino acids. V was cut by 6 bases and J by 0 bases, with 9 bases left in between. Germline V gene sequence: CDR1 SNHLY, CDR2 FYNNEI. This CDR3 reads CASRTVSSGANVLTF. The CDR3, as DNA: TGTGCCAGCAGAACAGTTAGCTCTGGGGCCAACGTCCTGACTTTC.

The J gene is TRBJ1-3, the V gene TRBV20-1; TRBD1 agrees at 9 bases. CDR1 DFQATT and CDR2 SNEGSKA come from the germline V gene (reference sequence). The CDR3 is 12 amino acids. With 4 bases clipped from V and 9 bases from J, the junction kept 4 bases outside the gene matches. As DNA, the CDR3 is TGCAGTGCTAAGGGGACAGGGACCACCATATATTTT. Amino acids: CSAKGTGTTIYF.

This clonotype showed up many times. The gene calls are TRBV10-2 and TRBJ2-1; TRBD2 matches at 10 bases. This CDR3 spans 15 amino acids. Germline assignment: CDR1 WSHSY and CDR2 SAAADI. The trim removed 4 bases at V and 8 bases at J, leaving 8 bases unmatched. CDR3 region: CASSAGQRGGYEQFF. The CDR3 bases are TGCGCCAGCAGTGCTGGCCAGCGGGGGGGTTATGAGCAGTTCTTC.

This chain joins TRBV7-9 and TRBJ2-7, with a tentative D call TRBD1 (6 bases). There are 12 residues in the CDR3. Trimming removed 5 bases at V and 4 bases at J, with 9 bases between. In germline, CDR1 is SEHNR, CDR2 FQNEAQ (reference sequence). In DNA form, the CDR3 reads TGTGCCAGCAGCGGGGACATATACGAGCAGTACTTC. Its translation is CASSGDIYEQYF.